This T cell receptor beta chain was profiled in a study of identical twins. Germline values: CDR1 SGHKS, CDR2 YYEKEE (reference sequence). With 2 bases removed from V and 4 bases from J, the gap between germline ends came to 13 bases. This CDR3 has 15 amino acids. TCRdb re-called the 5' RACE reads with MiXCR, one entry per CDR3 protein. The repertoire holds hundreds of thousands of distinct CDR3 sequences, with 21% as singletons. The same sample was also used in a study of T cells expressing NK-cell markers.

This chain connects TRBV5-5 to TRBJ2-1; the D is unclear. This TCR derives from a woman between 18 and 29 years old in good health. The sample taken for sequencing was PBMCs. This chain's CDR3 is CASSFGLKLYNEQFF. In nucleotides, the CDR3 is TGTGCCAGCAGCTTTGGGCTAAAACTGTACAATGAGCAGTTCTTC.